This TCR beta chain was obtained from a study of graft-versus-host responses after intestinal transplantation. For the study at large: Uniformly, recipients were administered anti-thymocyte globulin induction with subsequent tacrolimus and steroids for two to three years. Study conclusions and caveats: Some GvH clones were seen earlier in gut or blood, suggesting intestinal origin. With peak circulating GvH clone levels came an association with early post-transplant HvG declines.

The method was immunoSEQ multiplex PCR; TCRdb's version includes in-frame clones alone and lacks a portion of them. Here the sample spans more than 85,000 clones, roughly 95% being singletons. Points on this clone: Its target is unknown.

Germline V CDR1 and CDR2: SGHVS, FNYEAQ. The trim removed 5 bases at V and 0 bases at J, leaving 3 bases unmatched. This CDR3 comprises 15 residues. The chain couples TRBV7-6 to TRBJ2-7; 11 bases are shared with TRBD1. The sequence was collected from a human donor who received an intestinal transplant. Sequences were derived from unstimulated CD8+ T cells sorted from spleen or lymph node cells, sampled before intestinal transplant. CDR3: CASSPGQGASYEQYF. CDR3 nucleotide sequence: TGTGCCAGCAGCCCCGGACAGGGGGCCTCCTACGAGCAGTACTTC. Together with reference TRBV7-6 and TRBJ2-7, the CDR3 gives the full variable domain: GAGVSQSPRYKVTKRGQDVALRCDPISGHVSLYWYRQALGQGPEFLTYFNYEAQQDKSGLPNDRFSAERPEGSISTLTIQRTEQRDSAMYRCASSPGQGASYEQYFGPGTRLTVT.